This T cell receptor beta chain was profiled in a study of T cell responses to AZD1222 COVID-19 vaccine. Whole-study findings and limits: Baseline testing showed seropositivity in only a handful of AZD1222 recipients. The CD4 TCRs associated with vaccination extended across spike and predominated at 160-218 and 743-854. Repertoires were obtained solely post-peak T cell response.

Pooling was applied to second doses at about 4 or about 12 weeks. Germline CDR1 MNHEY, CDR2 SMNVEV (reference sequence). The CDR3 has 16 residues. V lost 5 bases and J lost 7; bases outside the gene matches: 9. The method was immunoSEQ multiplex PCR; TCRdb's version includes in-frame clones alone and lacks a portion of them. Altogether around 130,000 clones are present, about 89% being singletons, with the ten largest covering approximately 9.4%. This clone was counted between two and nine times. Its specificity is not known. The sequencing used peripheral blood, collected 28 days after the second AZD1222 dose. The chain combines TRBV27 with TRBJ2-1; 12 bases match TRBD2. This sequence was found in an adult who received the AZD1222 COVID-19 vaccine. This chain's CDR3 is CASSTQTSGRNNEQFF. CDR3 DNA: TGTGCCAGCAGTACCCAAACTAGCGGGAGGAATAATGAGCAGTTCTTC.